This T cell receptor (beta chain) was captured by sequencing in a study of cytomegalovirus exposure and HLA in healthy donors. Study context: An early release of data contained roughly 90 million unique TCRs, which came from HLA-typed donors. Whole-study findings and limits: The likely explanation for a cluster of highly shared sequence variants was sequencing artifact. Under in vitro conditions, three CMV-associated chains were confirmed as specific for CMV antigens.

On this clone: No antigen is known for it.

Researchers ran the PCR with 60 Vbeta and 13 Jbeta primers. Sequencing used immunoSEQ multiplex PCR; TCRdb keeps in-frame clones, though not all of them. The sample holds about 180,000 clones; roughly 85% are singletons and the top ten take approximately 0.69%. Sequencing was done on a sample of PBMCs. This TCR was recovered from a woman between 40 and 50 years old in good health and CMV-seronegative.

CDR3 loop: CASSPPTGDYEQYF. The CDR3 DNA is TGCGCCAGCAGTCCTCCGACAGGGGACTACGAGCAGTACTTC. The V call is TRBV23-1, the J call TRBJ2-7, with 8 bases aligning to TRBD1. TRBV23-1 is annotated as an ORF whose role is uncertain. Trimming removed 4 bases from V and 3 bases from J; junction bases left unmatched: 5. CDR3 size: 14 residues.